This TCR beta chain was captured in a study of T cell changes during pregnancy in multiple sclerosis. This CDR3 region has 15 residues. J was trimmed by 4 bases and V by 3 bases; bases with no gene match: 5. The germline CDR1 and CDR2 sequences are SGDLS and YYNGEE. TCRdb's table, derived via immunoSEQ multiplex PCR, lists solely in-frame clones and lacks some. The data contain roughly 52,000 clones, 94% of them seen just once; the ten biggest clones take up roughly 5%. This receptor was obtained from a female donor with multiple sclerosis, enrolled in a pregnancy study. This chain joins TRBV9 and TRBJ2-3; 10 nucleotides line up with TRBD1. The sequencing here drew on CD8+ T cells from peripheral blood mononuclear cells, taken before pregnancy. DNA for the CDR3: TGTGCCAGCAGCGAGACAGGGGGCTCACCAGATACGCAGTATTTT. It encodes CASSETGGSPDTQYF.